The entry below gives a single T cell receptor beta chain sequence along with its context. The germline gives CDR1 GTSNPN, CDR2 SVGIG (reference sequence). The V and J ends lost 4 bases and 0 bases respectively, with 7 bases between them. The CDR3 is made up of 13 amino acids. This sample is part of a study of blood T cell repertoires in COVID-19. Assay: immunoSEQ multiplex PCR; the TCRdb copy retains only in-frame clones and omits some. The profile covers roughly 260,000 clones, with about four fifths appearing a single time and around 2.9% taken by the ten largest. The source material was peripheral blood. The TCR originated in a woman aged 18-29 years with acute or convalescent COVID-19. The gene calls are TRBV30 and TRBJ2-1, with unresolved D. The CDR3 region has the DNA TGTGCCTGGACATCTAGCTCCTACAATGAGCAGTTCTTC. It translates to CAWTSSSYNEQFF.